This TCR beta chain was observed in a study of T cell responses to AZD1222 COVID-19 vaccine. Study at large: Second-dose timings of about 4 or about 12 weeks were pooled. Study-level results: Unmutated regions of variants are reportedly targeted by nearly half of spike-specific TCRs. Just 5 to 7 AZD1222 recipients were seropositive at baseline. CD4 TCRs covered the whole spike, strongest at regions 160-218 and 743-854.

In germline, CDR1 is SGDLS, CDR2 YYNGEE. Trimming cost V 0 bases and J 4 bases, with 11 bases left between them. CDR3 size: 15 residues. A word on this clone: Its antigen is as yet unknown.

Clones were read by immunoSEQ multiplex PCR, and TCRdb kept only the in-frame ones, dropping some. Of some 96,000 clones listed, about 89% are singletons. J is TRBJ1-3 and V is TRBV9; D ambiguous. Specimen: peripheral blood, collected on day 0 of AZD1222 vaccination. This receptor was identified in an adult in good health. In DNA form, the CDR3 reads TGTGCCAGCAGCGTAGCAGGAGGTCTCGGAAACACCATATATTTT. This encodes CASSVAGGLGNTIYF.